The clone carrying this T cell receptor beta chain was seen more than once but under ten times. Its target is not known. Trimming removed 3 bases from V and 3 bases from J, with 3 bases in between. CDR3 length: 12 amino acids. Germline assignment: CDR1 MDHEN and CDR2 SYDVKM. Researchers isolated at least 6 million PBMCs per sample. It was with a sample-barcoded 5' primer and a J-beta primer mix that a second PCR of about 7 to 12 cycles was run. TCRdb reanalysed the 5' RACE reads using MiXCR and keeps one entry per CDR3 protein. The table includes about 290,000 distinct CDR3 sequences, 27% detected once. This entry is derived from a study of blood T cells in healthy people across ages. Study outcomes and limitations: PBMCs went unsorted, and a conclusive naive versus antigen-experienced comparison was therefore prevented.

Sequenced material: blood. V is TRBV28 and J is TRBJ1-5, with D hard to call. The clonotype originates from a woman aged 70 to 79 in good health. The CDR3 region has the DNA TGTGCCAGCAGTTTGGACAATCAGCCCCAGCATTTT. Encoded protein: CASSLDNQPQHF.